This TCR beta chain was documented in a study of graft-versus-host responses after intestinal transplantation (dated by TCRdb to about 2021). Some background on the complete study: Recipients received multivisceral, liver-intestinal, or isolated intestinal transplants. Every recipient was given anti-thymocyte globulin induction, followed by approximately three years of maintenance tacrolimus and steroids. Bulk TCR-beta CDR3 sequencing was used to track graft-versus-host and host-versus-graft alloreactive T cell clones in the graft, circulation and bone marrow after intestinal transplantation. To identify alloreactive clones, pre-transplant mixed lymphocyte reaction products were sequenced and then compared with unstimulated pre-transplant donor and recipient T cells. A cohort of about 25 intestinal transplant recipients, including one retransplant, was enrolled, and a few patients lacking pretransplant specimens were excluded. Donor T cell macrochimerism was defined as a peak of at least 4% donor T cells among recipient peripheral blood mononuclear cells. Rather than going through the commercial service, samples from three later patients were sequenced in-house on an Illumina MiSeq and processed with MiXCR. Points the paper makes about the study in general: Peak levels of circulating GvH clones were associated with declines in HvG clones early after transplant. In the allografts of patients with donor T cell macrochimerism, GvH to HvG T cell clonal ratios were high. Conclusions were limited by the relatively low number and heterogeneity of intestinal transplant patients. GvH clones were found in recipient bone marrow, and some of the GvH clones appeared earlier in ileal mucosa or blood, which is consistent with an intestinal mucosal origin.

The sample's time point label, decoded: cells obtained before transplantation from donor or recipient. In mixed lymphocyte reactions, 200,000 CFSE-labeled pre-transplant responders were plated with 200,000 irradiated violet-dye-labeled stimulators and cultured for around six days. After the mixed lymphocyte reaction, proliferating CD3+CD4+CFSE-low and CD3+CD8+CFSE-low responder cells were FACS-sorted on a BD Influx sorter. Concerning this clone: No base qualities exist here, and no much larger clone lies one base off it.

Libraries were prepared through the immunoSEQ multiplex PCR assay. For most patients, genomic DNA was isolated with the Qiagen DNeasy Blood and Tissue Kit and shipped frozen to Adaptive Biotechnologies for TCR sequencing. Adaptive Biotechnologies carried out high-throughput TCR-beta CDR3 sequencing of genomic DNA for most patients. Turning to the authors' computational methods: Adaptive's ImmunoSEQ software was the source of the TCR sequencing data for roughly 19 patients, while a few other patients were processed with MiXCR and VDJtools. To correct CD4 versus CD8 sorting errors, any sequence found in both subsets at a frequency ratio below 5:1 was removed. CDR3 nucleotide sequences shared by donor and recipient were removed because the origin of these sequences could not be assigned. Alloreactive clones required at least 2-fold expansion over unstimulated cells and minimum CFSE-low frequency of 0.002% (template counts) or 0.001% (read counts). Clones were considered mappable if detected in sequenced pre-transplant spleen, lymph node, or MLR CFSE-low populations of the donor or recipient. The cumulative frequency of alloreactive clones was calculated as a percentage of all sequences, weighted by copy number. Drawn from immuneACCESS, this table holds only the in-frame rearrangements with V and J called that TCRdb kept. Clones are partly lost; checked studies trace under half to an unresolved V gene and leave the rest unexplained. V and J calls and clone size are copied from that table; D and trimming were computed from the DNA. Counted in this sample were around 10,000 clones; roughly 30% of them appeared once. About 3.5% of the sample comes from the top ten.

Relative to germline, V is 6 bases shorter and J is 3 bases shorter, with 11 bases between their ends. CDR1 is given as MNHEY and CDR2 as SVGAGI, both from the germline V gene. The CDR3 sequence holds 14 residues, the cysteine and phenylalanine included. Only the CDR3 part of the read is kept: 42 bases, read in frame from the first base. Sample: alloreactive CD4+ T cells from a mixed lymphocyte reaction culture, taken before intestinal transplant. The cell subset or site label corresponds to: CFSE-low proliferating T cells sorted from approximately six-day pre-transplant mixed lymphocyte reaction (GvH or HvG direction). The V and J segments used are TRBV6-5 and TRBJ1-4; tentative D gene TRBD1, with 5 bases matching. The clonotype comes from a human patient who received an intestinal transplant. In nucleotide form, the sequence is TGTGCCAGCAGGCTCTGGGGGGCTAATGAAAAACTGTTTTTT. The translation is CASRLWGANEKLFF.